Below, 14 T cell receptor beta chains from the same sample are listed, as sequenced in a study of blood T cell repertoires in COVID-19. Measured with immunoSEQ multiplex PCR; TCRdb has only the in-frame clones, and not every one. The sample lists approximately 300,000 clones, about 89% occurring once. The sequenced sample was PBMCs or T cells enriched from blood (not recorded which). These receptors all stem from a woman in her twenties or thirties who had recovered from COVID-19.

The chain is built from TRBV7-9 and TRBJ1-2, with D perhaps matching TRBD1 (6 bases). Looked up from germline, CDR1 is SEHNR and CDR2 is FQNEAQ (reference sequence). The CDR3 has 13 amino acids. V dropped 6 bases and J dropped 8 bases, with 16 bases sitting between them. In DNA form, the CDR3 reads TGTGCCAGCAGGGATGACAGGAGTTCGGGCTACACCTTC. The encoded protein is CASRDDRSSGYTF. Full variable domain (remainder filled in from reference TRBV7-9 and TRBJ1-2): DTGVSQNPRHKITKRGQNVTFRCDPISEHNRLYWYRQTLGQGPEFLTYFQNEAQLEKSRLLSDRFSAERPKGSFSTLEIQRTEQGDSAMYLCASRDDRSSGYTFGSGTRLTVV.

The CDR3, as DNA: TGTGCCAGCAGTAGCCGGACAGGGGGAGAGACCCAGTACTTC. Translating gives CASSSRTGGETQYF. V gene TRBV6-5 combines with J gene TRBJ2-5; 10 nucleotides line up with TRBD1. From germline, CDR1 is MNHEY and CDR2 SVGAGI. The CDR3 is made up of 14 amino acids. V was clipped by 5 bases and J by 4 bases; unmatched bases: 4.

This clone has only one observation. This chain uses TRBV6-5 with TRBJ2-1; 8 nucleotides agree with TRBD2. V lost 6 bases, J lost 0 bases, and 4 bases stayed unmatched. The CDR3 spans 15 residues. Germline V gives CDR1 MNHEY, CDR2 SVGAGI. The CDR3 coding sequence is TGTGCCAGCAGGAGACTAGCGCCCTCCTACAATGAGCAGTTCTTC. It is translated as CASRRLAPSYNEQFF.

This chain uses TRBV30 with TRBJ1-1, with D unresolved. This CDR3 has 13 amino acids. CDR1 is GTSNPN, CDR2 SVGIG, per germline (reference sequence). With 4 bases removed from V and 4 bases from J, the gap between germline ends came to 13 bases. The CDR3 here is CAWKEGAFTEAFF. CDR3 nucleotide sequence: TGTGCCTGGAAGGAAGGAGCCTTCACTGAAGCTTTCTTT.

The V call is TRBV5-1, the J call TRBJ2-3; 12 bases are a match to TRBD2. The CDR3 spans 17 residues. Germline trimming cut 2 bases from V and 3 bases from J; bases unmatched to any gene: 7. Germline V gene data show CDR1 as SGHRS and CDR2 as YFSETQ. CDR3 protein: CASSLRTSGEGTDTQYF. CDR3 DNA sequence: TGCGCCAGCAGCTTACGGACTAGCGGGGAAGGGACAGATACGCAGTATTTT.

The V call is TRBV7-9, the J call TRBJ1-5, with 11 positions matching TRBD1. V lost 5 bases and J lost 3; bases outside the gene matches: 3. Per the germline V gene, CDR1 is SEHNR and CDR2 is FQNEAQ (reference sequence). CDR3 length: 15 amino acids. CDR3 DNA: TGTGCCAGCAGCACGGGACAGGGGGTCAATCAGCCCCAGCATTTT. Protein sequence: CASSTGQGVNQPQHF.

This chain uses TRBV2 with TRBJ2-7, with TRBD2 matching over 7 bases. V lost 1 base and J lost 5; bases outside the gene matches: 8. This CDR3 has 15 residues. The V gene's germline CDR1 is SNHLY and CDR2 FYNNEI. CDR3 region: CASSEGDREGHEQYF. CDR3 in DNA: TGTGCCAGCAGTGAAGGTGATAGGGAGGGCCACGAGCAGTACTTC.

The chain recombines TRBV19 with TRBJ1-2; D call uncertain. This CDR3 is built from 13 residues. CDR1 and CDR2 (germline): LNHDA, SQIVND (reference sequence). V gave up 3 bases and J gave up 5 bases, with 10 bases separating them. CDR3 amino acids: CASSMGGSYGYTF. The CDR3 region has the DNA TGTGCCAGTAGTATGGGAGGGTCTTATGGCTACACCTTC.

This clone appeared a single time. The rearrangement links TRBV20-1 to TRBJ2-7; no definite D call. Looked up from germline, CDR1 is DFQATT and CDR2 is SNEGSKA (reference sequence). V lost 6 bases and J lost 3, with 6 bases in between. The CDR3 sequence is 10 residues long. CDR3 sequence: CSALFYEQYF. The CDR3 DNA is TGCAGTGCCCTCTTCTACGAGCAGTACTTC.

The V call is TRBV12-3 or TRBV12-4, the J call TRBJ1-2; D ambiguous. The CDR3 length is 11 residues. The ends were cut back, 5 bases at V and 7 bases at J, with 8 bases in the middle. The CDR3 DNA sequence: TGTGCCAGCAGTCGCCGGGGTGGCTACACCTTC. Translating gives CASSRRGGYTF.

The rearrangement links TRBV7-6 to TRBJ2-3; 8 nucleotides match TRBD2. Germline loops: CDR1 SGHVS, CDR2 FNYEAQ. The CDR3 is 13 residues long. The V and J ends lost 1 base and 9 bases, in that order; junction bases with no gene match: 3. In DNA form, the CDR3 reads TGTGCCAGCAGCTTAGTCATAGCGGGGACGCAGTATTTT. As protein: CASSLVIAGTQYF.

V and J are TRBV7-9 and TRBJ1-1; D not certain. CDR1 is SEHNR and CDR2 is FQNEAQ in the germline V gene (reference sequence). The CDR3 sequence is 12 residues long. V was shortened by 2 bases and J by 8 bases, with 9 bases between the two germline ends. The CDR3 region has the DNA TGTGCCAGCAGCTTATCTCTCTTAGAAGCTTTCTTT. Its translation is CASSLSLLEAFF.

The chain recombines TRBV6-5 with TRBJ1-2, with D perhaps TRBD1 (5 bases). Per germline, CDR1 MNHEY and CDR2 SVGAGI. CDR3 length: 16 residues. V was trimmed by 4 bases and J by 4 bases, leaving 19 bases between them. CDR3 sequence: CASSSPHTTGGYGYTF. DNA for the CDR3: TGTGCCAGCAGTTCCCCCCACACCACCGGGGGCTATGGCTACACCTTC.

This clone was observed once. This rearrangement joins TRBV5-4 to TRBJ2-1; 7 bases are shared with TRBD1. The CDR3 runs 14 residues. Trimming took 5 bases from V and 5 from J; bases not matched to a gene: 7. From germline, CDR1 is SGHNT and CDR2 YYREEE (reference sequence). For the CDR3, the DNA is TGTGCCAGCAGGAGACAGGGACCCAACAATGAGCAGTTCTTC. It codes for CASRRQGPNNEQFF.